A selection of T cell receptor beta chains follows, all from one sample in a study of blood T cell repertoires in COVID-19. The data were produced by immunoSEQ multiplex PCR, yet TCRdb's version contains in-frame clones alone and is incomplete. Counted here are about 490,000 clones, approximately 85% occurring once; the ten biggest clones make up 3% to 3.5%. Source material: peripheral blood. Receptors originate from a human donor in a cohort sampled during active COVID-19. CDR3s include the opening cysteine and the closing phenylalanine or tryptophan.

TRBV7-2	TRBJ1-1	CASSLITGNTEAFF
TRBV5-5	TRBJ2-7	CASSLAGTGAGEQYF
TRBV19	TRBJ2-2	CASSIRSGTGELFF
TRBV10-2	TRBJ1-2	CASYTGQRDGYTF
TRBV11-2	TRBJ1-3	CASTSLQGLSGNTIYF
TRBV4-3	TRBJ2-1	CASSQHASGIIQFF
TRBV24-1	TRBJ2-3	CATSDPGRAGGPPDTQYF
TRBV2	TRBJ2-7	CASRGTSGSYEQYF
TRBV28	TRBJ2-5	CASTSTREVETQYF
TRBV2	TRBJ2-4	CASTLQGSLAKNIQYF
TRBV5-1	TRBJ2-1	CASSPEAGRATYNEQFF
TRBV4-1	TRBJ1-4	CASSQENWGEEKLFF
TRBV10-3	TRBJ2-7	CASTGVTSYEQYF
TRBV5-5	TRBJ1-1	CASSFAFNTEAFF
TRBV3-1/TRBV3-2	TRBJ2-1	CASSQSSGSDEQFF
TRBV19	TRBJ1-4	CASRDRTGYSEKLFF
TRBV28	TRBJ1-4	CASSRVSTLEKLFF
TRBV4-2	TRBJ2-1	CASSQAQGPRYNEQFF
TRBV19	TRBJ1-3	CASSIERISGNTIYF
TRBV4-1	TRBJ2-7	CASSPGQGLAGTSTEQYF
TRBV7-9	TRBJ2-5	CASSSGQGAIETQYF
TRBV14	TRBJ2-7	CASSGRQGGEEQYF
TRBV7-8	TRBJ1-4	CASSLVGGGQGEKLFF
TRBV5-1	TRBJ2-7	CASSLASGAGTAYEQYF
TRBV12-5	TRBJ1-2	CASGFFSGDYGYTF
TRBV7-2	TRBJ1-2	CASTLGGPGPYGYTF
TRBV19	TRBJ2-7	CASSTWGGRINEQYF
TRBV7-9	TRBJ2-7	CASSRSIGTGDHEQYF
TRBV2	TRBJ2-6	CASSWRTSGGLSGANVLTF
TRBV5-4	TRBJ2-7	CASIKSPGTGGNEQYF
TRBV28	TRBJ2-7	CASSLLNYEQYF
TRBV28	TRBJ1-2	CASSNVPGQINYGYTF